This T cell receptor beta chain appears in the sequencing data of a study of cytomegalovirus exposure and HLA in healthy donors. Overall study context: In terms of ancestry, the Caucasian-associated cluster contained roughly 81% of the approximately 430 genotyped donors. Study-wide points: In a later analysis, a genetic analysis reported fewer productive-TCR N-insertions in an Asian-associated ancestry cluster than the cohort average. Accurate prediction of HLA-A and HLA-B alleles (for most subjects) was reportedly achieved from TCR beta sequences.

Germline V gene lookup returns CDR1 KGHSH and CDR2 LQKENI. CDR3 size: 12 residues. V was clipped by 3 bases and J by 8 bases; unmatched bases: 2. Both 60 Vbeta primers and 13 Jbeta primers went into the PCR. Original methodology: Later reanalysis found approximately 80 million unique TCR beta chains, roughly 10 million of them shared. TCRdb keeps only in-frame clones here, not all; method: immunoSEQ multiplex PCR. Clonal size and the V and J genes are those of that table, whereas D and trimming came from the DNA. Here the sample spans approximately 110,000 clones, around 70% being singletons. This clone showed up just once. No antigen is known for it.

The TCR comes from a woman aged 40 to 50 in good health and CMV-seropositive. Sequencing was done on a sample of PBMCs. The J gene is TRBJ2-7, the V gene TRBV18; 9 nucleotides line up with TRBD1. This CDR3 reads CASSPGQGQQYF. The CDR3, as DNA: TGTGCCAGCTCACCGGGACAGGGACAGCAGTACTTC. The variable domain in full, completed from reference TRBV18 and TRBJ2-7, reads NAGVMQNPRHLVRRRGQEARLRCSPMKGHSHVYWYRQLPEEGLKFMVYLQKENIIDESGMPKERFSAEFPKEGPSILRIQQVVRGDSAAYFCASSPGQGQQYFGPGTRLTVT.